A single T cell receptor beta chain is shown here with its context. This entry is derived from a study of blood T cell repertoires in COVID-19. The wider study: Samples of COVID-19 (acute and convalescent) were obtained from the United States, Italy and Spain. In each case, the material was cDNA or gDNA derived from T cells, B-cell-depleted T cells, or PBMCs.

Authors' processing steps: Amplified reference gene primers provided the basis for estimating nucleated cell counts. TCRdb's copy holds only in-frame clones and misses some; the assay was immunoSEQ multiplex PCR. V and J calls and clone size come straight from that table; D and trimming were deduced from the DNA. The repertoire holds under 200,000 clones, 90% seen once, with 0.5% to 0.55% in the top ten. The CDR3 runs to 17 residues. Germline lookup yields CDR1 MGHRA and CDR2 YSYEKL. Trimming removed 0 bases from V and 3 bases from J; junction bases left unmatched: 9. This clonotype originated in a man in his forties or fifties with acute or convalescent COVID-19. The source material was peripheral blood. The rearrangement joins TRBV4-1 to TRBJ2-7, with 9 nucleotides matching TRBD1. This CDR3 reads CASSQDLRQGVSYEQYF. The CDR3 nucleotides read TGCGCCAGCAGCCAAGATCTCCGACAGGGGGTAAGCTACGAGCAGTACTTC.